This T cell receptor (beta chain) was sequenced in a study of blood T cell repertoires in COVID-19. Study details: The United States, Italy and Spain provided the acute and convalescent COVID-19 samples. PBMCs, B-cell-depleted T cells, or T cells were the source of the cDNA or gDNA that made up the material.

Authors' data handling: Scientists estimated how many nucleated cells there were by amplifying reference gene primers. Sequenced by immunoSEQ multiplex PCR; TCRdb stores in-frame clones only, minus some. That table gives V, J and clone size, and the DNA gave D and trimming. The table shows about 210,000 clones, with around nine tenths occurring only once. Trimming took 3 bases from V and 9 from J, leaving 18 bases between them. This CDR3 is built from 16 residues. Germline CDR1 reads LGHDT; CDR2 reads YNNKEL (reference sequence). The chain combines TRBV3-1 (or the pseudogene TRBV3-2) with TRBJ1-6, with TRBD1 as a possible D gene (5 bases). The specimen was peripheral blood. The sequence came from a man between 18 and 29 years old with active or convalescent COVID-19. The CDR3 sequence is CASSHVPGLSFSPLHF. The CDR3 DNA sequence: TGTGCCAGCAGCCACGTACCGGGACTCTCGTTTTCACCCCTCCACTTT.